This TCR beta chain was observed in a study of cytomegalovirus exposure and HLA in healthy donors. The PCR made use of 60 Vbeta and 13 Jbeta primers. Assay: immunoSEQ multiplex PCR; the TCRdb copy retains only in-frame clones and omits some. The sample records under 150,000 clones, approximately 80% being singletons. This clone was seen a single time. The antigen is not known. General study findings and limits: Later analysis found that TCR beta chains associated with HLA were more clonally expanded than other, equally common chains.

This TCR was sampled from a human donor in good health. Specimen: PBMCs.

DNA of the CDR3: TGTGCCAGCAGAACGGGGGGCTCCTACAATGAGCAGTTCTTC. Its protein is CASRTGGSYNEQFF. The chain uses TRBV6-5 and TRBJ2-1; 7 bases map to TRBD2. CDR3 size: 14 residues. Germline values: CDR1 MNHEY, CDR2 SVGAGI. With 6 bases clipped from V and 0 bases from J, the junction kept 2 bases outside the gene matches.